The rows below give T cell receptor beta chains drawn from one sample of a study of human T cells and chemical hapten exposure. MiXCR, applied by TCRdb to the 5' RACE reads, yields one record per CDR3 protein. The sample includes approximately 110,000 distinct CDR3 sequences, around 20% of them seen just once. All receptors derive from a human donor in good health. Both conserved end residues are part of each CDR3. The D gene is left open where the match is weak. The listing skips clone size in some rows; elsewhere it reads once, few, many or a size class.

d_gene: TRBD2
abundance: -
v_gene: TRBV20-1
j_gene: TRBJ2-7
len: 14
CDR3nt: TGCAGTGCCCGCAGCGGGGGAAGAACCTACGAGCAGTACTTC
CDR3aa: CSARSGGRTYEQYF

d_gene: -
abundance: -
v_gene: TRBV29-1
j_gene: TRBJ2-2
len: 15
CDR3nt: TGCAGCGTTTGGGACACCCAAAGAGACACCGGGGAGCTGTTTTTT
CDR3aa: CSVWDTQRDTGELFF

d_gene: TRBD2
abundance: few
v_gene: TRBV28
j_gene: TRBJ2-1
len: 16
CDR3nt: TGTGCCAGCCCCCCGCTAGCGGGAGGATCCTACAATGAGCAGTTCTTC
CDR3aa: CASPPLAGGSYNEQFF

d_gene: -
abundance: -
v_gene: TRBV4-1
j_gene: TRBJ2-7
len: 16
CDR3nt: TGCGCCAGCAGCCAAGAGTCCTCCGGGGGTTCCTACGAGCAGTACTTC
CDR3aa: CASSQESSGGSYEQYF

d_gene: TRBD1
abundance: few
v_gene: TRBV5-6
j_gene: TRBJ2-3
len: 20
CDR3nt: TGTGCCAGCAGCTCGGAACCGTACCGGTACAGGGGGTCCGGCACAGATACGCAGTATTTT
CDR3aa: CASSSEPYRYRGSGTDTQYF

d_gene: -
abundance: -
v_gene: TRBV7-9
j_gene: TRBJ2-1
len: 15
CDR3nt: TGTGCCAGCAGCCCGCGGGACGTCCTCCGCGATGAGCAGTTCTTC
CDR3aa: CASSPRDVLRDEQFF

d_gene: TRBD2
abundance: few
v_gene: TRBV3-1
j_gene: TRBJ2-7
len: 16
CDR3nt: TGTGCCAGCAGCCAGACTAGCGCCCGAAGCTCCTACGAGCAGTACTTC
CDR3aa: CASSQTSARSSYEQYF

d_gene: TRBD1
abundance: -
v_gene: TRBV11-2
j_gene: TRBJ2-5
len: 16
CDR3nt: TGTGCCAGCAGCTTAGTGGGGACAGGGCTCACGGGGACCCAGTACTTC
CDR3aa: CASSLVGTGLTGTQYF

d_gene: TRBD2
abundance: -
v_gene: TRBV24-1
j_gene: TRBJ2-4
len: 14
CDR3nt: TGTGCCACCAGTGAGGCGGGGGACAAAAACATTCAGTACTTC
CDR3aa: CATSEAGDKNIQYF

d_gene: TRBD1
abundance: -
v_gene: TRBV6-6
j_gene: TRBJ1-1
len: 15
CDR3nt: TGTGCCAGCAGTTTCGAAAGGACAGGGCTAACTGAAGCTTTCTTT
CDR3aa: CASSFERTGLTEAFF

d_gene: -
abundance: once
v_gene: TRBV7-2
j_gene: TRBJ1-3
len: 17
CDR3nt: TGTGCCAGCAGCTTAGGAAGCAGTGGGGGCGCTGGAAACACCATATATTTT
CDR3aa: CASSLGSSGGAGNTIYF

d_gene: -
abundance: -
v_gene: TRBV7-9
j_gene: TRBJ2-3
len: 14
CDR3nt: TGTGCCAGCAGCTTTGGGACGGGCACAGATACGCAGTATTTT
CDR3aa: CASSFGTGTDTQYF

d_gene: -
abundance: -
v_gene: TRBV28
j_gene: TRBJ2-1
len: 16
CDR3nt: TGTGCCAGCATGGTGGGCATCGGGGGAAGCTACAATGAGCAGTTCTTC
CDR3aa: CASMVGIGGSYNEQFF

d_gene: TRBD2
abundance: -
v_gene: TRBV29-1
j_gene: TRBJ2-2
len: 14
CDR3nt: TGCAGCGGGGGAGGGTCTCTGAACACCGGGGAGCTGTTTTTT
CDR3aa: CSGGGSLNTGELFF

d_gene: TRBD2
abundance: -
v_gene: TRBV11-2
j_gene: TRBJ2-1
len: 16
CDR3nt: TGTGCCAGCAGCCCAATAGCGGGAGTGGTTTACAATGAGCAGTTCTTC
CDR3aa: CASSPIAGVVYNEQFF

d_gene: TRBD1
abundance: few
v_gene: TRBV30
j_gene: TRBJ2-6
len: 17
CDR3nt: TGTGCCTGGAATCGGGACAGGACTTCCTCTGGGGCCAACGTCCTGACTTTC
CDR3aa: CAWNRDRTSSGANVLTF

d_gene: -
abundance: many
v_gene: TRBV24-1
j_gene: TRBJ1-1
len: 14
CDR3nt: TGTGCCACCAGTGACCCGGGCCGGGGGACTGAAGCTTTCTTT
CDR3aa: CATSDPGRGTEAFF

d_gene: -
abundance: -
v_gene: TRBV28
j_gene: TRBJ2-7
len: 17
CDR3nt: TGTGCCAGCAGTTTCTTGTTCACAGGGCCCAGCTCCTACGAGCAGTACTTC
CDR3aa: CASSFLFTGPSSYEQYF

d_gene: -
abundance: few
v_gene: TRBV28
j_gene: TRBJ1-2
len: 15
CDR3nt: TGTGCCAGCGGCTCTGGGGCTGACGCTAACTATGGCTACACCTTC
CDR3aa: CASGSGADANYGYTF

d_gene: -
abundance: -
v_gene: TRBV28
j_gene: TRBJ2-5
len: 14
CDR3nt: TGTGCCAGCAGTTTGTCGGGGACCAGAGAGACCCAGTACTTC
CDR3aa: CASSLSGTRETQYF

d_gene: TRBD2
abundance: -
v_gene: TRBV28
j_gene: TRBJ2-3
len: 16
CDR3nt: TGTGCCAGCAGTTATCAAGCGGGAGGGGTCGCAGATACGCAGTATTTT
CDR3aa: CASSYQAGGVADTQYF

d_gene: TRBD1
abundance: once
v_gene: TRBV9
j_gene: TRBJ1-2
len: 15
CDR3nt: TGTGCCAGCAGCCTAGACGGGACAGGGTTTTATGGCTACACCTTC
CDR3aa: CASSLDGTGFYGYTF

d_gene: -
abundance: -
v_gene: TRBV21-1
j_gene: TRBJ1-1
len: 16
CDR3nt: TGTGCCAGCAGCAAAGCGAGAGGGTCGGATCGTGCTGAAGCTTTCTTT
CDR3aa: CASSKARGSDRAEAFF